This T cell receptor (beta chain) came from a study of STAT3 mutations in large granular lymphocyte leukemia. Whole-study findings and limits: Every T-cell large granular lymphocyte leukemia patient had at least one immunodominant TCR beta clonotype.

The assay was immunoSEQ multiplex PCR, and TCRdb's table has in-frame clones only and misses some. There are 9,000 to 15,000 clones in the sample; 76% occur only once, and around 50% lies in the top ten. The CDR3 has 13 residues. The germline CDR1 and CDR2 sequences are MNHNS and SASEGT. This clone was seen a few times. Its antigen is not known. A read error may account for a junction end that differs from germline. This clonotype was sampled from a man in his fifties or sixties with T-cell large granular lymphocyte leukemia. Some clones in this sample may be carry-over from other donors' samples. Sequencing was done on a sample of peripheral blood mononuclear cells. V gene TRBV6-1 combines with J gene TRBJ2-3; 7 bases line up with TRBD2. The CDR3 here is CASSETSRDTQYF. The CDR3, as DNA: TGTGCCAGCAGTGAGACTAGCAGAGATACGCAGTATTTT.